The sequence of this T cell receptor beta chain was determined in a study of blood T cell repertoires in COVID-19. Background on the study: Specimens from acute and convalescent COVID-19 originated in the United States, Italy and Spain. PBMCs, B-cell-depleted T cells, or T cells were the source of the cDNA or gDNA that made up the material.

Authors' processing steps: Researchers report that nucleated cell counts were estimated from reference gene primer amplification. Sequencing used immunoSEQ multiplex PCR; TCRdb keeps in-frame clones, though not all of them. V and J calls and clone size are those listed in that table; D and trimming were worked out from the DNA. The sample lists roughly 32,000 clones, about 90% occurring once. V was clipped by 2 bases and J by 2 bases; unmatched bases: 9. Germline V gene data show CDR1 as SNHLY and CDR2 as FYNNEI. CDR3 length: 17 residues. The chain carries TRBV2 and TRBJ2-3, with TRBD2 matching 8 bases. Material for sequencing was peripheral blood. This clonotype was sampled from a man in his 70s with active or convalescent COVID-19. As DNA, the CDR3 is TGTGCCAGCAGTGAACGGGGGGGGCTCAGCGACACAGATACGCAGTATTTT. Protein product: CASSERGGLSDTDTQYF. Complete variable domain (other parts from reference TRBV2 and TRBJ2-3): EPEVTQTPSHQVTQMGQEVILRCVPISNHLYFYWYRQILGQKVEFLVSFYNNEISEKSEIFDDQFSVERPDGSNFTLKIRSTKLEDSAMYFCASSERGGLSDTDTQYFGPGTRLTVL.